The rows below give T cell receptor beta chains drawn from one sample of a study of cytomegalovirus exposure and HLA in healthy donors. Method: immunoSEQ multiplex PCR; TCRdb's copy keeps in-frame clones and lacks some. The sample carries about 88,000 clones, about nine tenths recorded once. Sample: PBMCs. The source is a man younger than 35 in good health and CMV-seronegative. Both conserved end residues are part of each CDR3.

j_gene	v_gene	CDR3aa
-	TRBV5-5	CASSLIIHYEQYF
TRBJ2-1	TRBV15	CATSAQTSYEQFF
TRBJ1-6	TRBV28	CASRHGVESPLHF
TRBJ2-5	TRBV7-9	CASSSSETQYF
TRBJ1-1	TRBV5-6	CASSLPRPGQGASEAFF
TRBJ1-2	TRBV7-2	CASRANWWDRGDLDGYTF
TRBJ2-1	TRBV9	CASTKGGGPSYNEQFF
TRBJ1-1	TRBV18	CASSPPTGVTEAFF
TRBJ2-5	TRBV7-7	CASSLGQGVSETQYF
TRBJ2-5	TRBV5-1	CASSLGGGGETQYF
TRBJ1-5	TRBV14	CASSQEGVIDSNQPQHF
TRBJ2-2	TRBV18	CASSPAGPPTGELFF
TRBJ1-2	TRBV15	CATSRDSGDGYTF
TRBJ2-7	TRBV6-1	CASSEAGTSYYEQYF
TRBJ2-5	TRBV7-7	CASSTRPGGETQYF
TRBJ2-7	TRBV6-4	CASSDEAGADEQYF
TRBJ2-1	TRBV6-1	CASSEGGSYNEQFF
TRBJ2-7	TRBV5-1	CASSPGLGRAILFEQYF
TRBJ2-1	TRBV10-3	CAISSLAGHRNEQFF
-	TRBV18	CASSPGLEQYF
TRBJ2-1	TRBV7-3	CASSFSSGSRYEQFF
TRBJ2-3	TRBV27	CASSNSGRGTDTQYF
TRBJ2-5	TRBV19	CASSSGTSGSFRETQYF
TRBJ1-1	TRBV4-2	CASSEDGTAYTEAFF
TRBJ2-2	TRBV28	CASRGRTPYTGELFF
TRBJ2-7	TRBV30	CAWSGLNEQYF
TRBJ1-2	TRBV5-6	CASSPTGGGYTF
TRBJ2-7	TRBV5-4	CASSSGLAGGEQYF
TRBJ2-1	TRBV28	CASSFQRTSRGWNEQFF
TRBJ2-2	TRBV5-1	CATRTMTDTGELFF
-	TRBV7-2	CASSLETRAYEQYF
TRBJ2-7	TRBV7-2	CASSLAPSGAYEQYF